This entry lists 8 T cell receptor beta chains sequenced from one sample in a study of radiation and T cells in renal cell carcinoma (dated by TCRdb to between 2020 and 2021). The time point label here, explained by the study, means: baseline pretreatment blood. In light of the paper, this sample's treatment or condition label describes: 15 Gy SBRT to primary tumor, nephrectomy 4 weeks later. The library was generated by the immunoSEQ multiplex PCR assay. As stored in TCRdb, this immuneACCESS dataset retains in-frame rearrangements with V and J assigned. A fraction of the clones does not appear; measured against another copy, unresolved V genes explain less than half of the discrepancy, and the remainder lacks a known reason. Counted in this sample were 130,000 or so clones; about 88% of them appeared once. The ten largest clones represent around 12% of the sample. The material sequenced was blood, taken from a patient whose treatment included radiotherapy and nephrectomy. The receptors were sampled from a woman aged 45-59 years with renal cell carcinoma.

This rearrangement joins TRBV7-9 to TRBJ2-2; D gene unclear. The CDR3 has 14 amino acids. Trimming took 0 bases from V and 1 from J, leaving 3 bases between them. Germline CDR1 reads SEHNR; CDR2 reads FQNEAQ (reference sequence). The CDR3 region has the DNA TGTGCCAGCAGCTTAGCGGGGAACACCGGGGAGCTGTTTTTT. As protein: CASSLAGNTGELFF. The whole variable domain, filled in from reference TRBV7-9 and TRBJ2-2, reads DTGVSQNPRHKITKRGQNVTFRCDPISEHNRLYWYRQTLGQGPEFLTYFQNEAQLEKSRLLSDRFSAERPKGSFSTLEIQRTEQGDSAMYLCASSLAGNTGELFFGEGSRLTVL.

The chain links TRBV5-6 to TRBJ1-2, with 8 bases aligning to TRBD1. This CDR3 is built from 14 residues. J was trimmed by 5 bases and V by 1 base; bases with no gene match: 4. Germline CDR1 reads SGHDT; CDR2 reads YYEEEE. The CDR3 reads CASSLQGAGYGYTF. The CDR3 DNA reads TGTGCCAGCAGCTTGCAGGGGGCAGGGTATGGCTACACCTTC.

The chain couples TRBV7-8 to TRBJ1-2; D is undetermined. Germline V gene data show CDR1 as SGHVS and CDR2 as FQNEAQ. The CDR3 totals 13 residues. Deletions cut 4 bases from V and 1 base from J, with 7 bases between. The DNA for the CDR3 is TGTGCCAGCAGCTATGGGATTAACTATGGCTACACCTTC. It translates to CASSYGINYGYTF.

This clone was counted a single time. The chain is built from TRBV19 and TRBJ2-2; tentatively, D is TRBD1 (6 bases). Per the germline V gene, CDR1 is LNHDA and CDR2 is SQIVND (reference sequence). V was pared by 7 bases and J by 2 bases, with 11 bases between. The CDR3 loop spans 14 amino acids. The CDR3 region is CASMDRINTGELFF. The CDR3 region has the DNA TGTGCCAGTATGGACAGAATCAACACCGGGGAGCTGTTTTTT.

This rearrangement joins TRBV15 to TRBJ2-1, with 14 bases identical to TRBD2. Trimming removed 2 bases from V and 9 bases from J; junction bases left unmatched: 9. This CDR3 has 17 residues. Germline V lookup: CDR1 LNHNV, CDR2 YYDKDF (reference sequence). CDR3 region: CATSRSGTSGGGSEQFF. CDR3 nucleotides: TGTGCCACCAGCAGATCCGGGACTAGCGGGGGCGGGAGTGAGCAGTTCTTC.

The V and J genes are TRBV5-1 and TRBJ1-6, with TRBD1 identical over 9 bases. Germline V gives CDR1 SGHRS, CDR2 YFSETQ. V shed 0 bases, J shed 11 bases, and the junction held 6 bases outside the gene matches. The CDR3 is 15 residues long. CDR3: CASSLGWDRETPLHF. CDR3 coding DNA: TGCGCCAGCAGCTTGGGGTGGGACAGGGAAACACCCCTCCACTTT. Combining the CDR3 with reference TRBV5-1 and TRBJ1-6 gives the whole variable domain KAGVTQTPRYLIKTRGQQVTLSCSPISGHRSVSWYQQTPGQGLQFLFEYFSETQRNKGNFPGRFSGRQFSNSRSEMNVSTLELGDSALYLCASSLGWDRETPLHFGNGTRLTVT.

This chain links TRBV5-4 with TRBJ1-2; the D is unclear. Trimming removed 0 bases at V and 7 bases at J, with 7 bases between. This CDR3 spans 12 amino acids. Looked up from germline, CDR1 is SGHNT and CDR2 is YYREEE (reference sequence). For the CDR3, the DNA is TGTGCCAGCAGCTTGGCGGCAAGTGGCTACACCTTC. Protein: CASSLAASGYTF. Variable domain in full (rest from reference TRBV5-4 and TRBJ1-2): ETGVTQSPTHLIKTRGQQVTLRCSSQSGHNTVSWYQQALGQGPQFIFQYYREEENGRGNFPPRFSGLQFPNYSSELNVNALELDDSALYLCASSLAASGYTFGSGTRLTVV.

On this clone: One end of the junction varies from germline; a read error may be responsible. The chain is built from TRBV10-3 and TRBJ1-2; no reliable D call. This CDR3 is 10 amino acids long. CDR1 is ENHRY, CDR2 SYGVKD, per germline. CDR3 residues: CASSRGGYTF. In nucleotides, the CDR3 is TGTGCCAGCAGTCGAGGGGGCTACACCTTC.